This entry concerns a single T cell receptor (beta chain). Using immunoSEQ multiplex PCR, the repertoire was profiled, and TCRdb retains in-frame clones only, with some absent. The sample holds about 110,000 clones; around 90% are singletons and the top ten take around 0.35%. Looked up from germline, CDR1 is GTSNPN and CDR2 is SVGIG (reference sequence). V dropped 3 bases and J dropped 2 bases, with 15 bases sitting between them. This CDR3 is built from 15 residues. This record comes from a study of Tregs in tolerant kidney transplant recipients. The specimen comprised CD4+ T cells from blood, sampled before the transplant. The receptor was derived from a human donor who received a combined kidney and bone marrow transplant. The V and J genes are TRBV30 and TRBJ2-3, with D possibly matching TRBD2 (6 bases). Here the CDR3 reads CAWRGWRAITDTQYF. The CDR3 bases are TGTGCCTGGAGGGGATGGAGGGCGATCACAGATACGCAGTATTTT. The whole variable domain, filled in from reference TRBV30 and TRBJ2-3, reads SQTIHQWPATLVQPVGSPLSLECTVEGTSNPNLYWYRQAAGRGLQLLFYSVGIGQISSEVPQNLSASRPQDRQFILSSKKLLLSDSGFYLCAWRGWRAITDTQYFGPGTRLTVL.